Described below is a single T cell receptor beta chain sequence and its context. What this receptor recognizes is not known. No much larger clonotype is one base removed from it; base qualities were not supplied. High-throughput TCR beta sequencing profiled peripheral blood CD8+ and CD4+ T cells from healthy donors, Susac syndrome patients and multiple sclerosis patients. The multiple sclerosis controls were treatment-naive patients whose relapsing-remitting disease, either stable or active, fulfilled the revised McDonald criteria. CD8+ TEMRA cells were enriched by FACS, while bulk CD8+ and CD4+ T cells were purified by magnetic negative isolation. Blood was drawn into EDTA tubes, processed within 24 hours, and PBMCs were isolated by density gradient centrifugation. PBMCs destined for TCR sequencing were cryopreserved in liquid nitrogen and later thawed in a 37 °C water bath. Purity of sorted or isolated CD4+, CD8+ and CD8+ TEMRA cells was at least 90%.

RNA was extracted with the RNeasy kit and 0.5 to 1 ug was reverse transcribed using random hexamers. TCR beta CDR3 regions were amplified with the immunoSEQ multiplex PCR assay covering 54 Vbeta and 13 Jbeta segments. To correct PCR amplification bias, a synthetic template baseline was used for both primer optimization and computational correction. As for the authors' bioinformatics: Reads were annotated to V, D and J genes per IMGT and analyzed with immunoSEQ Analyzer, keeping only productive sequences. To calculate clonality, Shannon entropy was normalized by log2 of the number of productive unique sequences and then subtracted from one. Public and private clones were assessed among the 100 most prevalent clones of each patient and control. A clone was defined as Susac-specific if it was absent from the healthy and MS cohorts, from about 1,100 published viral clones and from other ImmuneACCESS disease sequences. Clones were called with MiXCR by TCRdb after fastp trimmed the public reads at Q25, and only in-frame beta chains were retained. Each CDR3 protein gets just one entry, which takes the most common genes and DNA from the rows behind it. V and J calls and clone size were set by TCRdb, not the authors. In all, the sample holds roughly 150,000 distinct CDR3 sequences, and about 95% of those were seen once. The ten top clones hold approximately 0.15% of the sample.

The data were obtained in a study of CD8 T cells in Susac syndrome (dated by TCRdb to the late 2010s). Turning to the overall study: Repertoire sequencing was used to test whether CD8+ T cell activation and differentiation in Susac syndrome was antigen driven. CD8+ T cell repertoire clonality was compared between approximately 12 healthy donors, about 14 Susac syndrome patients and 15 multiple sclerosis patients.

On the study overall, not on this receptor specifically: The study acknowledged that relatively few individuals were included in the TCR sequencing and HLA analysis.

V is cut by 7 bases and J by 0 bases, and the space between the germline ends is 13 bases. CDR1 and CDR2 are read off the germline V gene (reference sequence) as DFQATT and SNEGSKA. The CDR3 sequence holds 13 residues, the cysteine and phenylalanine included. Only CDR3 DNA remains: 39 bases, in frame from the first base. This receptor chain uses TRBV20-1 and TRBJ2-7, with TRBD1 perhaps the D gene, on 6 matching bases. The source is a human donor with multiple sclerosis. Sequencing was carried out using CD8+ T cells from PBMCs. The DNA sequence reads TGCAGTGTAAGGACAGCTCTCTCCTACGAGCAGTACTTC. This yields the protein CSVRTALSYEQYF.